The clone carrying this T cell receptor (beta chain) appeared a single time. Its antigen is still unknown. One entry per CDR3 protein results from TCRdb running MiXCR on the reads. The repertoire holds roughly 730,000 distinct CDR3 sequences, roughly 33% seen once, with 18% in the top ten. This sample is drawn from a study of T cell repertoires in cytomegalovirus infection. Study overall: CMV epitopes used comprised recently identified HLA-C-restricted ones and well-studied HLA-B-restricted ones. Signatures in public TCR beta sequences pointed to both CMV infection and matching HLA type. Study-wide findings and caveats: Ex vivo, HLA-C-restricted CMV-specific TCR beta clonotypes prevailed over the rest of the response.

The germline V and J ends were trimmed by 0 bases and 2 bases, with 15 bases remaining between them. Germline CDR1 reads SGDLS; CDR2 reads YYNGEE. CDR3 length: 17 residues. This TCR derives from a human donor in good health (CMV status not recorded). Some clones in this sample may be carry-over from other donors' samples. The J gene is TRBJ2-1, the V gene TRBV9; D possibly corresponds to TRBD2 (6 bases). The sample was cultured PBMCs, taken from culture after CMV antigen stimulation. CDR3 sequence (DNA): TGTGCCAGCAGCGTAGCCCTGGGACTCCGAACCTACAATGAGCAGTTCTTC. Amino acid sequence: CASSVALGLRTYNEQFF.